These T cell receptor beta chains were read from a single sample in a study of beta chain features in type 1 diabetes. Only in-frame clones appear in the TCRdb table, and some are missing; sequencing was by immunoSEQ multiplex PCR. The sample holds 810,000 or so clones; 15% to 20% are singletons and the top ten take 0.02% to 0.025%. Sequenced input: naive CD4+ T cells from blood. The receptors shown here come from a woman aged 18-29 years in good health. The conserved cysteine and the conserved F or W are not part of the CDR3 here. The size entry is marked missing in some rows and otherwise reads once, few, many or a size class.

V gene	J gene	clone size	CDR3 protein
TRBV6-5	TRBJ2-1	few	ASSPGLAGGFEQF
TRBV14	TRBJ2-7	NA	ASGESSYEQY
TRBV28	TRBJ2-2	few	ASSSGSWRAGELF
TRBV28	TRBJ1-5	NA	ASSFGQPQH
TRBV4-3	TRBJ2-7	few	ASSQMTGGSYEQY
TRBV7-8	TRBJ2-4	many	ASSLGLAKNIQY
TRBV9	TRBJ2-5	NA	ASSVGTTQETQY
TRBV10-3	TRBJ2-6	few	AISAGSSGANVLT
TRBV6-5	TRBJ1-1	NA	ASSYRARNTEAF
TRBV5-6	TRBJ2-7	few	ASSPRVSRGSY
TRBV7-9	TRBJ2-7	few	ASSLEGPYEQY
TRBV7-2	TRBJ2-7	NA	ASSLQEGPYEQY
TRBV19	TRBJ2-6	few	ASSTHSGANVLT
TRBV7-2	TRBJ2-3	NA	ASSPRQGADTQY
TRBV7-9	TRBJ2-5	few	ASSSDWETQY
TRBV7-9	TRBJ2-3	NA	ASSPGDRDITDTQY
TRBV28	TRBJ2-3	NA	ASSFKHTQY
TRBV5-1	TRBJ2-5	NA	ASSLPAGGETQY